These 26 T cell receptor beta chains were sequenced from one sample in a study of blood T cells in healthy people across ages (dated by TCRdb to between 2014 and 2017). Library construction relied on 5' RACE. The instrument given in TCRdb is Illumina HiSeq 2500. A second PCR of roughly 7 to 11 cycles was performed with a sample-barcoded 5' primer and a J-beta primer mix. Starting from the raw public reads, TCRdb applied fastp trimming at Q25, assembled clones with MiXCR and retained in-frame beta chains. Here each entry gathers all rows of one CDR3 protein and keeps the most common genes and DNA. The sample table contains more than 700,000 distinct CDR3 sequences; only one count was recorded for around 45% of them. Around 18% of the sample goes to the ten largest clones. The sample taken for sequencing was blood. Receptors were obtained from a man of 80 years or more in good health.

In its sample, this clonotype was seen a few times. CDR3 sequence (DNA): TGCAGTGCTTACCCGACTAGCGGGAGCGGGTCCTACGAGCAGTACTTC. Amino acids: CSAYPTSGSGSYEQYF. The chain employs TRBV20-1 and TRBJ2-7; TRBD2 matches 12 bases. The germline V gene has CDR1 DFQATT and CDR2 SNEGSKA (reference sequence). J was trimmed by 1 base and V by 5 bases; bases with no gene match: 9. This CDR3 contains 16 residues.

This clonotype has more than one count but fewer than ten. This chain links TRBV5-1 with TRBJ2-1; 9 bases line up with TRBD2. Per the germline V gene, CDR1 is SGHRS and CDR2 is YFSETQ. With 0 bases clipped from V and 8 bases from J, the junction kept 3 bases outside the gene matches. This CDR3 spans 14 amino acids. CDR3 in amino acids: CASSLVPSGDEQFF. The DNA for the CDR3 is TGCGCCAGCAGCTTGGTACCTAGCGGGGATGAGCAGTTCTTC.

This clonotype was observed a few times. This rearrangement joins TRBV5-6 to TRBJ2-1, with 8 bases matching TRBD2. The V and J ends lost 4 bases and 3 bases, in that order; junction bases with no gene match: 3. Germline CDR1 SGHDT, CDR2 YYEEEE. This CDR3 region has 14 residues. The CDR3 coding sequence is TGTGCCAGCAGCGAAGGGACTAGCTACAATGAGCAGTTCTTC. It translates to CASSEGTSYNEQFF.

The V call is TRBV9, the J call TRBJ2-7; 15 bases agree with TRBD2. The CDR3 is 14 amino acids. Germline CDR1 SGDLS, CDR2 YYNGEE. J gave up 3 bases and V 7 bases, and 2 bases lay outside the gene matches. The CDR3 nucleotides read TGTGCCAGCCGGACTAGCGGGAGGGGCTACGAGCAGTACTTC. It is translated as CASRTSGRGYEQYF.

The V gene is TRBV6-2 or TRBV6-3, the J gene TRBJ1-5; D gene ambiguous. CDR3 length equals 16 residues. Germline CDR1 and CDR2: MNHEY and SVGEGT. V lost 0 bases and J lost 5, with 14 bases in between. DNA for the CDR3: TGTGCCAGCAGTTACTCCGGGTTCCGAATCGATCAGCCCCAGCATTTT. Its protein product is CASSYSGFRIDQPQHF.

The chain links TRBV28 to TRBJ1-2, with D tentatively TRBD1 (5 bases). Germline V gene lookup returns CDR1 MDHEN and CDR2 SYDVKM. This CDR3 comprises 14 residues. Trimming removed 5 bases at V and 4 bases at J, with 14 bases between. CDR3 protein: CASSVGLRVYGYTF. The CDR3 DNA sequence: TGTGCCAGCAGTGTGGGACTGCGGGTCTATGGCTACACCTTC.

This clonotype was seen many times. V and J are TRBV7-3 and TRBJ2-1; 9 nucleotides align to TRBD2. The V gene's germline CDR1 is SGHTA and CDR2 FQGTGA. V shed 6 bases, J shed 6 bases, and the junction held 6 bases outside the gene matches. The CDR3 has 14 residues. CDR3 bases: TGTGCCAGCAGTTTAGCGGGAGTGGGCAATGAGCAGTTCTTC. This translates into CASSLAGVGNEQFF.

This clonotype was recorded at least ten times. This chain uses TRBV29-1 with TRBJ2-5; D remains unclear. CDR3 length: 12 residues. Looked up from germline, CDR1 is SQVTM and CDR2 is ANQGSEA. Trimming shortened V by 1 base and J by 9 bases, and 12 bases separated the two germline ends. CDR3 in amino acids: CSVEAGLQAQYF. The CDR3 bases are TGCAGCGTTGAAGCGGGCCTCCAGGCCCAGTACTTC.

Here the CDR3 DNA reads TGCAGTGCTAGAGGTCCAGGGGGCGTCTACGAGCAGTACTTC. Translation gives CSARGPGGVYEQYF. This chain uses TRBV20-1 with TRBJ2-5; the match to TRBD1 covers 8 bases. The DNA matches TRBJ2-7 better at its end, which makes the J call doubtful. The V gene's germline CDR1 is DFQATT and CDR2 SNEGSKA (reference sequence). This CDR3 region has 14 residues.

The CDR3 nucleotides read TGCGCCAGCGCCTCTCAGGGGTCGCCTAATGAAAAACTGTTTTTT. Protein product: CASASQGSPNEKLFF. The rearrangement uses TRBV5-1 and TRBJ1-4, with D tentatively TRBD1 (6 bases). V dropped 7 bases and J dropped 3 bases, with 16 bases sitting between them. Germline loops: CDR1 SGHRS, CDR2 YFSETQ. This CDR3 contains 15 residues.

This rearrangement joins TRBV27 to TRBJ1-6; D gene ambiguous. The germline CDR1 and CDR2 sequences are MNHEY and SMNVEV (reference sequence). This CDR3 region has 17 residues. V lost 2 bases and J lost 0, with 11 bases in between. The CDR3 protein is CASSLVGVNSYNSPLHF. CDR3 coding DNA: TGTGCCAGCAGTTTAGTGGGAGTCAACTCCTATAATTCACCCCTCCACTTT.

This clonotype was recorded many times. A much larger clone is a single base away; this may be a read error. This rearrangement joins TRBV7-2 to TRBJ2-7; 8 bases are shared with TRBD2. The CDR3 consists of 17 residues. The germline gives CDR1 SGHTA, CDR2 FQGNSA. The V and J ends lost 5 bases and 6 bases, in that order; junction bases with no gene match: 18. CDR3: CASSPRGGRAGVSEQYF. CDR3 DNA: TGTGCCAGCAGCCCTAGAGGTGGACGAGCGGGAGTTTCCGAGCAGTACTTC.

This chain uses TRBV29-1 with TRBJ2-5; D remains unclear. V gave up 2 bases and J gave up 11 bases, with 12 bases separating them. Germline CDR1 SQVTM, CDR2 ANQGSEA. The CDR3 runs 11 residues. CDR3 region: CSVERVNEQYF. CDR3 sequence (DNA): TGCAGCGTTGAACGGGTCAATGAGCAGTACTTC.

The CDR3 reads CSARSGGSRTDTQYF. CDR3 bases: TGCAGTGCTAGATCCGGAGGGTCCCGCACAGATACGCAGTATTTT. V gene TRBV20-1 combines with J gene TRBJ2-3; D perhaps matches TRBD2 (6 bases). Trimming removed 2 bases from V and 1 base from J, with 13 bases in between. The CDR3 contains 15 residues. The germline gives CDR1 DFQATT, CDR2 SNEGSKA (reference sequence).

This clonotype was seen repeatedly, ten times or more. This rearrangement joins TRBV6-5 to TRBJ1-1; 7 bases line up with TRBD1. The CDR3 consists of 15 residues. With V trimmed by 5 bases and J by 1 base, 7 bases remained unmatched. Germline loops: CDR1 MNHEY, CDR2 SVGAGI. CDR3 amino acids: CASSALQGTNTEAFF. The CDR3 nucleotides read TGTGCCAGCAGTGCCTTACAGGGGACGAACACTGAAGCTTTCTTT.

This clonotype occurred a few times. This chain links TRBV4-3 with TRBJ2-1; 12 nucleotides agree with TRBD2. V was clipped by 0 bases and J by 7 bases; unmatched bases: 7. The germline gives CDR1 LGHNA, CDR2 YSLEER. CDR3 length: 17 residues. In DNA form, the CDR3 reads TGCGCCAGCAGCCAAGATCTAAGGGGACTAGCGGGTAATGAGCAGTTCTTC. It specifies CASSQDLRGLAGNEQFF.

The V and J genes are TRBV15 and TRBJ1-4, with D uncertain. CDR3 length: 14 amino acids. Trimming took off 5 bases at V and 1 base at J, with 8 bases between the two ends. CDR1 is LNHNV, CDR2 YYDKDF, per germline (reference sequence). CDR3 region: CATSPRRTNEKLFF. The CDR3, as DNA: TGTGCCACCAGCCCGCGCAGAACTAATGAAAAACTGTTTTTT.

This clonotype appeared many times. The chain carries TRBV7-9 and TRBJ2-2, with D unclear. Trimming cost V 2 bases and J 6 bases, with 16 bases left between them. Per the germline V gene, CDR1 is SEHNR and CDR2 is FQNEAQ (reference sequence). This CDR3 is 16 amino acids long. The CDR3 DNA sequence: TGTGCCAGCAGCTTAACACGGTCCAAGCTCCCCGGGGAGCTGTTTTTT. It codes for CASSLTRSKLPGELFF.

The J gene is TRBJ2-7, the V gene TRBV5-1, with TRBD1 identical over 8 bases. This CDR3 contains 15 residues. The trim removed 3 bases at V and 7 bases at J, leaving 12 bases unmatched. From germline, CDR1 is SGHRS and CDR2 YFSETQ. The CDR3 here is CASSSSRGRIAEQYF. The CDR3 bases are TGCGCCAGCAGCTCTAGCAGGGGGCGAATAGCTGAGCAGTACTTC.

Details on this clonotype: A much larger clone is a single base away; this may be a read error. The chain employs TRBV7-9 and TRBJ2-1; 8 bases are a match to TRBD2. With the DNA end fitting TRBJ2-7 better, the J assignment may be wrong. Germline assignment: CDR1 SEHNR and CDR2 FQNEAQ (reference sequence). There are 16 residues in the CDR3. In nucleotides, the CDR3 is TGTGCCAGCAGCTTGTCAAGCGGGAGTATCTACAATGAGCAGTACTTC. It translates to CASSLSSGSIYNEQYF.

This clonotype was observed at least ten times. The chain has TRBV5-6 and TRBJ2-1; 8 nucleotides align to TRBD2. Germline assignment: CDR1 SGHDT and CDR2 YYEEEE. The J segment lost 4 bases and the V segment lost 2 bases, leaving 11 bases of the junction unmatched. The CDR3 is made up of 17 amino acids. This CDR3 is CASSLSLRRGAYNEQFF. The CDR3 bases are TGTGCCAGCAGCTTAAGTTTGAGGCGGGGGGCATACAATGAGCAGTTCTTC.

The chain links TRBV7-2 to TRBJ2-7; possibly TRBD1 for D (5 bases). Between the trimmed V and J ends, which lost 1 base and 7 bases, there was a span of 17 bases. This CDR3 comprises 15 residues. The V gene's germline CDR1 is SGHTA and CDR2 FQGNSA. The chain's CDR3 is CASSLEGQKGNEQYF. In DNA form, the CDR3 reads TGTGCCAGCAGCTTAGAAGGACAAAAGGGCAATGAGCAGTACTTC.

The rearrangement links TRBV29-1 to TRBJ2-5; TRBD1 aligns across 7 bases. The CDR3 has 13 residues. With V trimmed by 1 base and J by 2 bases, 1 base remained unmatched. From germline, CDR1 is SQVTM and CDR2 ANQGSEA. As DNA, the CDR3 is TGCAGCGTTGAAGTCAGGGGGCAAGAGACCCAGTACTTC. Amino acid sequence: CSVEVRGQETQYF.

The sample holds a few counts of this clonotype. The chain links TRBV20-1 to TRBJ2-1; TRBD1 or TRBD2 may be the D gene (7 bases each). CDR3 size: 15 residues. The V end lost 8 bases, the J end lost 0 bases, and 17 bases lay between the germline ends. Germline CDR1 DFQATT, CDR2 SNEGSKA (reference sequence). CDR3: CSSQGGQSSYNEQFF. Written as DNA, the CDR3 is TGCAGTTCCCAGGGGGGGCAGAGCTCCTACAATGAGCAGTTCTTC.

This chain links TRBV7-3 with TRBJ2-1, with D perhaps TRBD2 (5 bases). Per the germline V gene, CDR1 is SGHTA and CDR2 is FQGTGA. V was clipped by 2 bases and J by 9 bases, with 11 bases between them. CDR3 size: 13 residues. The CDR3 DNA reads TGTGCCAGCAGCTTACATAGCGAGGGTGAGCAGTTCTTC. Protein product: CASSLHSEGEQFF.

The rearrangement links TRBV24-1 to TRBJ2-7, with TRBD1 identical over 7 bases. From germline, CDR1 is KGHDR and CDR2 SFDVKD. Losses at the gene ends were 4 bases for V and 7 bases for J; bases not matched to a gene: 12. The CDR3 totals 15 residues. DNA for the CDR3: TGTGCCACCAGTGACACAGGGGTTCTAAGCAATGAGCAGTACTTC. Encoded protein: CATSDTGVLSNEQYF.